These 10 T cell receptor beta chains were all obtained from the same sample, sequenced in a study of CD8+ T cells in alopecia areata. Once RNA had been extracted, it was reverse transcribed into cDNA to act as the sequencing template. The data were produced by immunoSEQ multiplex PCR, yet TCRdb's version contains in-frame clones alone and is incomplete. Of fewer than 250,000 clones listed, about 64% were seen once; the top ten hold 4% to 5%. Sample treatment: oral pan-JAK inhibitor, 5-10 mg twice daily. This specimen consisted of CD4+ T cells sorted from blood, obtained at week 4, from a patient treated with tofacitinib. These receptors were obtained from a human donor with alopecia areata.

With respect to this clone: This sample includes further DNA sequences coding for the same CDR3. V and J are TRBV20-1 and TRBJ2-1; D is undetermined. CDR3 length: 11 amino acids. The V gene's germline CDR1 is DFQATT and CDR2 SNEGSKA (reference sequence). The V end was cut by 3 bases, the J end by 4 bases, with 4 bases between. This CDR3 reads CSASSYNEQFF. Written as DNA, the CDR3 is TGCAGTGCTAGCAGTTACAATGAGCAGTTCTTC.

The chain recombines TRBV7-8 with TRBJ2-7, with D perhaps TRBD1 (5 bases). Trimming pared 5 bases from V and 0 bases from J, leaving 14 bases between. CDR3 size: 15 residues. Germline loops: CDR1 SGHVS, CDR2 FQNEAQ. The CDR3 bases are TGTGCCAGCAGCCCAAGCCGCGACAGCTCCTACGAGCAGTACTTC. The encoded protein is CASSPSRDSSYEQYF.

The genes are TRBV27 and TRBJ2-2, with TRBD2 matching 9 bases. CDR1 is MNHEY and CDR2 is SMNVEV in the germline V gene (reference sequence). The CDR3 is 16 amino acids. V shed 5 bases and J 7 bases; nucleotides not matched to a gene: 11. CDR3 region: CASSPLGSGGGGELFF. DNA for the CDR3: TGTGCCAGCAGTCCCCTGGGTAGCGGGGGAGGCGGGGAGCTGTTTTTT.

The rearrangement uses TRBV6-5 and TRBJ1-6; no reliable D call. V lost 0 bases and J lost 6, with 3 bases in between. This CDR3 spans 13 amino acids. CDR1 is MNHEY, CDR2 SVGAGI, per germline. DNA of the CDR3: TGTGCCAGCAGTTACTCGGGTAATTCACCCCTCCACTTT. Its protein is CASSYSGNSPLHF.

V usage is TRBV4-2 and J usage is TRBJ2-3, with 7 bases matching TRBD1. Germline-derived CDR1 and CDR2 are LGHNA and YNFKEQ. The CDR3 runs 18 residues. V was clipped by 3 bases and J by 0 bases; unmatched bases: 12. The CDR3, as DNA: TGTGCCAGCAGCCAGGAAACAGGGGCAATCACTAGCACAGATACGCAGTATTTT. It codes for CASSQETGAITSTDTQYF.

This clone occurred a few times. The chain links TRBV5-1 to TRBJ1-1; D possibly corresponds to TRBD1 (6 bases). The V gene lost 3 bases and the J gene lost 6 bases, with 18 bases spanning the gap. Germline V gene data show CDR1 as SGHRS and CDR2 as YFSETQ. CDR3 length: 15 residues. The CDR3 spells CASSSLMAGGPEAFF. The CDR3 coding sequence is TGCGCCAGCAGCTCCCTTATGGCCGGGGGCCCTGAAGCTTTCTTT.

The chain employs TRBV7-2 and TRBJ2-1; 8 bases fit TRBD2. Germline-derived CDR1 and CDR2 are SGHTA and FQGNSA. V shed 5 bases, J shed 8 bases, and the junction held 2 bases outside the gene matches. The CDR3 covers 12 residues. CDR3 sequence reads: CASSRGGYEQFF. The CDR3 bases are TGTGCCAGCAGCCGGGGGGGCTATGAGCAGTTCTTC.

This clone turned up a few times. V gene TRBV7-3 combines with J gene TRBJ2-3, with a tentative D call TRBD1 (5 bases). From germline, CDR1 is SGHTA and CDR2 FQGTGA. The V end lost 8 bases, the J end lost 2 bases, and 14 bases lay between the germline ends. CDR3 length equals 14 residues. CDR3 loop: CASGYRQFTDTQYF. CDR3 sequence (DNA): TGTGCCAGCGGATATAGACAGTTCACAGATACGCAGTATTTT.

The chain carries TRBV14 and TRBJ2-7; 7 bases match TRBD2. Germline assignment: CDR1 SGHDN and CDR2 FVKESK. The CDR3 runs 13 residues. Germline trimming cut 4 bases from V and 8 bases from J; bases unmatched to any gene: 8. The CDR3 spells CASSPPGGGKQYF. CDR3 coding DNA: TGTGCCAGCAGCCCCCCGGGGGGAGGCAAGCAGTACTTC.

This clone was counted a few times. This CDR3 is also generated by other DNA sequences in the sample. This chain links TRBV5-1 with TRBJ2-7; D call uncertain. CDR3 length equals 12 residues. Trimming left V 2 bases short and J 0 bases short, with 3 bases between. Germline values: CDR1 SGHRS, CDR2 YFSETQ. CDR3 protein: CASSLSSYEQYF. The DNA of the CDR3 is TGCGCCAGCAGCTTAAGCTCCTACGAGCAGTACTTC.